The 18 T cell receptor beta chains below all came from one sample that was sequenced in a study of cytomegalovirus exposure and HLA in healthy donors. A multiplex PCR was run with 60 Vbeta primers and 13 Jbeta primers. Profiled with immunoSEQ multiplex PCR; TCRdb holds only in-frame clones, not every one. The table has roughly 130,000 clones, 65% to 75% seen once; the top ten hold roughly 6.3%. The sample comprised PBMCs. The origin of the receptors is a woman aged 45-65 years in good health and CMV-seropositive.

The CDR3 nucleotides read TGTGCCAGCAGCTTACCAGGTTCAAGCTCCTACAATGAGCAGTTCTTC. Its translation: CASSLPGSSSYNEQFF. This chain connects TRBV5-6 to TRBJ2-1; the D is unclear. The CDR3 is made up of 16 amino acids. Germline lookup yields CDR1 SGHDT and CDR2 YYEEEE. V lost 2 bases to trimming and J lost 0 bases, with 12 bases between them.

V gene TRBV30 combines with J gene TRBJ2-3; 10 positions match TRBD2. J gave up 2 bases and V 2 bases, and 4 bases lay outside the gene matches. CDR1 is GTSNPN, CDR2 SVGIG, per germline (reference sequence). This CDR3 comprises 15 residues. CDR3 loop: CAWSLLAGTTDTQYF. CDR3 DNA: TGTGCCTGGAGTTTACTAGCGGGGACCACAGATACGCAGTATTTT.

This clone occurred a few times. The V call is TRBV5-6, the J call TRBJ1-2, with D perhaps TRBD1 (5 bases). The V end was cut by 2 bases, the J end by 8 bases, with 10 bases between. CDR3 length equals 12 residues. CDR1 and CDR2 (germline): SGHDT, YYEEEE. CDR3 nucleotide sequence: TGTGCCAGCAGCTTCCAGGGTGACGGCTACACCTTC. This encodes CASSFQGDGYTF.

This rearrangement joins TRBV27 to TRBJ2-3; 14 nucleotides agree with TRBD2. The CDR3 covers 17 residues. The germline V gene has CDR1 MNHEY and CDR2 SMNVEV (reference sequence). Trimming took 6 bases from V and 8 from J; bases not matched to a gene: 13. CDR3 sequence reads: CASSFGGLAGAVVTQYF. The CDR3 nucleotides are TGTGCCAGCAGCTTCGGGGGACTAGCGGGGGCCGTCGTTACGCAGTATTTT.

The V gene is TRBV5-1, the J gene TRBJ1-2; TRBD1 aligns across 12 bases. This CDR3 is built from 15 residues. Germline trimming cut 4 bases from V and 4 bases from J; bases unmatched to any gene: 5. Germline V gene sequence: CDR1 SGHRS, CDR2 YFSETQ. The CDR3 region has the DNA TGCGCCAGCAGCGAGGGACAGGGGGCAGTCTATGGCTACACCTTC. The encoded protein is CASSEGQGAVYGYTF.

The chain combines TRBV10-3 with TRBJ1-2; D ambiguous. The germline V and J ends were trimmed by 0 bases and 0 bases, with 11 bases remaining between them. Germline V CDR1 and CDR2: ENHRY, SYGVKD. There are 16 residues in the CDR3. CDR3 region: CAISESAGRTNYGYTF. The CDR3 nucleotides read TGTGCCATCAGTGAGTCGGCGGGGAGAACTAACTATGGCTACACCTTC.

For the CDR3, the DNA is TGTGCCAGTAGTTCAGGGGGCGCCGGCTACGAGCAGTACTTC. This gives the protein CASSSGGAGYEQYF. This chain connects TRBV19 to TRBJ2-7; 8 positions agree with TRBD1. CDR1 and CDR2 (germline): LNHDA, SQIVND (reference sequence). The CDR3 contains 14 residues. Trimming at V came to 5 bases and at J to 3 bases, leaving 6 bases not matched to a gene.

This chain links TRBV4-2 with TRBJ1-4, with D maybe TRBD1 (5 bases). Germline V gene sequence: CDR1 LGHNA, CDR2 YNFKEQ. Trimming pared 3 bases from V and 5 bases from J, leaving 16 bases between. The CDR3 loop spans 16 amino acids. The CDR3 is CASSQAPRERNEKLFF. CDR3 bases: TGTGCCAGCAGCCAGGCCCCCAGGGAAAGGAATGAAAAACTGTTTTTT.

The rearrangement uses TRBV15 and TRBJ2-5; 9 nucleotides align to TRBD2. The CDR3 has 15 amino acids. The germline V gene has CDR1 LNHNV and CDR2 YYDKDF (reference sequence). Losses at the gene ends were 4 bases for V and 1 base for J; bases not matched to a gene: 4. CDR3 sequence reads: CATSIPSGVQETQYF. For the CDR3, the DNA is TGTGCCACCAGCATCCCTAGCGGGGTCCAAGAGACCCAGTACTTC.

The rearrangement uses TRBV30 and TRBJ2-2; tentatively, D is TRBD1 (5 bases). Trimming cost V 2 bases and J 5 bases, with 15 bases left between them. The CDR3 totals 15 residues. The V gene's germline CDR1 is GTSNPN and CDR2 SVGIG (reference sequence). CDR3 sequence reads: CAWSNGQGETGELFF. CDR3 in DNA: TGTGCCTGGAGTAACGGGCAGGGTGAAACCGGGGAGCTGTTTTTT.

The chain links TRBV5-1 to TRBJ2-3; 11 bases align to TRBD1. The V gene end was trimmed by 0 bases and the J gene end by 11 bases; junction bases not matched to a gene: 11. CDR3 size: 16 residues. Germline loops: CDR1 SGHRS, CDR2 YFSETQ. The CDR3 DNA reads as TGCGCCAGCAGCTTGGCCTCCTCCGGGACAGGGGGATGGCAGTATTTT. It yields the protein CASSLASSGTGGWQYF. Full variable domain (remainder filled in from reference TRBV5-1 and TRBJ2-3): KAGVTQTPRYLIKTRGQQVTLSCSPISGHRSVSWYQQTPGQGLQFLFEYFSETQRNKGNFPGRFSGRQFSNSRSEMNVSTLELGDSALYLCASSLASSGTGGWQYFGPGTRLTVL.

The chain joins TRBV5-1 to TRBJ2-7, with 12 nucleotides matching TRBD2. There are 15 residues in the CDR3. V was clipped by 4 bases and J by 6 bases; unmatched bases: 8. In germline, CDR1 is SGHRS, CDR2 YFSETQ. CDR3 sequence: CASSITSGGYGEQYF. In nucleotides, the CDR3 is TGCGCCAGCAGCATCACTAGCGGGGGGTACGGCGAGCAGTACTTC.

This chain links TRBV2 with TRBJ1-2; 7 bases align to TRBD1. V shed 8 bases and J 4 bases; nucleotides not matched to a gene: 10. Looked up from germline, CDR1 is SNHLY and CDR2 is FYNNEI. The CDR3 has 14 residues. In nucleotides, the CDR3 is TGTGCCAGCGGACCGGGACAGCCTATCTATGGCTACACCTTC. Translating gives CASGPGQPIYGYTF.

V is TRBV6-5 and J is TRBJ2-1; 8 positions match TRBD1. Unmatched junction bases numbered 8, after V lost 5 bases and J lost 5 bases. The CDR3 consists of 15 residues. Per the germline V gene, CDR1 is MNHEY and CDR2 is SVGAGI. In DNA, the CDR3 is TGTGCCAGCAGTCGGACAGGGAACCCCCACAATGAGCAGTTCTTC. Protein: CASSRTGNPHNEQFF.

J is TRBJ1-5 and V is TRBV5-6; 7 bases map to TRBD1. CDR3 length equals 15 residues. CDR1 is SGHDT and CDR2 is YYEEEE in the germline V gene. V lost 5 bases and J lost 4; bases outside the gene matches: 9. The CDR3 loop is CASSLRDRLNQPQHF. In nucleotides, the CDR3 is TGTGCCAGCAGTCTCCGGGACAGACTGAATCAGCCCCAGCATTTT.

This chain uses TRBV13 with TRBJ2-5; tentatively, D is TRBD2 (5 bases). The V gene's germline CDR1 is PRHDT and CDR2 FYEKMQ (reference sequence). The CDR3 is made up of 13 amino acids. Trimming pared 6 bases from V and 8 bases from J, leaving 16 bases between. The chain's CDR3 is CASSSPGIGTQYF. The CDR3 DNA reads TGTGCCAGCAGTTCTCCGGGGATAGGAACCCAGTACTTC.

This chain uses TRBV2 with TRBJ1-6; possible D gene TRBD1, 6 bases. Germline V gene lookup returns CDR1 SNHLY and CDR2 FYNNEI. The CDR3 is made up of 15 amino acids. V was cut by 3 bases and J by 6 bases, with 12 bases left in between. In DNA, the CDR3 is TGTGCCAGCAGTGAGAGGACAGCCACTAATTCACCCCTCCACTTT. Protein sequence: CASSERTATNSPLHF. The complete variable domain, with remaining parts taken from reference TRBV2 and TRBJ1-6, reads EPEVTQTPSHQVTQMGQEVILRCVPISNHLYFYWYRQILGQKVEFLVSFYNNEISEKSEIFDDQFSVERPDGSNFTLKIRSTKLEDSAMYFCASSERTATNSPLHFGNGTRLTVT.

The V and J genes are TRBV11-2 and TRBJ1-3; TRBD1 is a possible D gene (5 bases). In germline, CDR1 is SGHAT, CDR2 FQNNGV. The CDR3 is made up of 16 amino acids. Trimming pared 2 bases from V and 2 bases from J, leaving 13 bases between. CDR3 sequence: CASSLSQGGTGNTIYF. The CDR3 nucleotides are TGTGCCAGCAGCTTATCCCAGGGAGGTACTGGAAACACCATATATTTT. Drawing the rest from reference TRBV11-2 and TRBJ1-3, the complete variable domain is EAGVAQSPRYKIIEKRQSVAFWCNPISGHATLYWYQQILGQGPKLLIQFQNNGVVDDSQLPKDRFSAERLKGVDSTLKIQPAKLEDSAVYLCASSLSQGGTGNTIYFGEGSWLTVV.